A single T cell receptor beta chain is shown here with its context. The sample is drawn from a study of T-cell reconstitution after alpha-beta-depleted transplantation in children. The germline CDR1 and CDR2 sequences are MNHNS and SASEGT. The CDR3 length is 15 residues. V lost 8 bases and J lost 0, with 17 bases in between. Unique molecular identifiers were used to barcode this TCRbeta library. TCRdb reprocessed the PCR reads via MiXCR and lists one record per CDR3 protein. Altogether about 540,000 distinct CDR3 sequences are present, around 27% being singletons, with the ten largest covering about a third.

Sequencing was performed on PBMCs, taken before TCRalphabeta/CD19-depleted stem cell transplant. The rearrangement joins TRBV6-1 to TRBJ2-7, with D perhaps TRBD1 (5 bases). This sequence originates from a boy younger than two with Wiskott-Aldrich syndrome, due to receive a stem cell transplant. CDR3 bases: TGTGCCAGCCGAACCACAGGAATGCTCTCCTACGAGCAGTACTTC. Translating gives CASRTTGMLSYEQYF.